This T cell receptor beta chain was captured in a study of shared clonotypes between healthy human individuals. General study points: Limited genetic and exposure-history diversity came from having few donors.

The CDR3 is made up of 14 amino acids. Germline CDR1 and CDR2: GTSNPN and SVGIG (reference sequence). With 0 bases removed from V and 2 bases from J, the gap between germline ends came to 8 bases. TCRdb's copy holds only in-frame clones and misses some; the assay was immunoSEQ multiplex PCR. The sample lists 450,000 to 500,000 clones, almost 80% occurring once. This clone was observed a handful of times. Its specificity is unknown. Donors comprised only Caucasian adults living in Nashville, Tennessee. Researchers drew on roughly 84 million PBMCs for genomic DNA from unsorted samples. Sequencing was carried out using PBMCs. The rearrangement uses TRBV30 and TRBJ2-1; unclear D gene. The receptor's source is a woman in her thirties or forties in good health. Some clones in this sample may be carry-over from other donors' samples. The CDR3 loop is CAWSVDRAYNEQFF. The CDR3 nucleotides read TGTGCCTGGAGTGTAGATCGGGCCTACAATGAGCAGTTCTTC.